This T cell receptor (beta chain) comes out of a study of monozygotic twins with cystic fibrosis. For the study at large: Libraries were built from roughly 3 micrograms of fragmented DNA using approximately 16 PCR cycles. Regarding the study as a whole: Unrelated CF individuals shared fewer identical clonotypes than monozygotic CF twins. J usage was most co-twin-similar in 8 of 16 pairs, V in 13. The repertoire was suggested to be naive-dominated, clonality median about 0.01.

The CDR3 has 13 amino acids. The germline gives CDR1 MNHNS, CDR2 SASEGT. Trimming stripped 8 bases from V and 4 bases from J, with 14 bases between. On this clone itself: As yet, its antigen is unknown.

Sequencing used immunoSEQ multiplex PCR; TCRdb keeps in-frame clones, though not all of them. The sample holds approximately 34,000 clones, approximately 96% seen once. The TCR originated in a girl aged 2-10 years with cystic fibrosis. The chain links TRBV6-1 to TRBJ1-2; maybe TRBD1 (6 bases). Sequencing input: blood. CDR3 bases: TGTGCCAGCGGAACAGGACAGCTCTATGGCTACACCTTC. Encoded protein: CASGTGQLYGYTF.